This T cell receptor beta chain was sequenced for a study of T cell changes during pregnancy in multiple sclerosis. Germline trimming cut 1 base from V and 4 bases from J; bases unmatched to any gene: 6. The CDR3 runs 15 residues. Germline V gives CDR1 SEHNR, CDR2 FQNEAQ (reference sequence). Clones were sequenced by immunoSEQ multiplex PCR, and TCRdb holds only the in-frame ones, with some missing. The sample lists 45,000 to 60,000 clones; 91% were seen once. This sample comprised peripheral blood, obtained after pregnancy. The clonotype was recovered from a female donor in good health, enrolled as a control in a pregnancy study. The rearrangement links TRBV7-9 to TRBJ1-1; 7 nucleotides line up with TRBD1. The CDR3 DNA sequence: TGTGCCAGCAGCTTAGTACAGGGGAGCGGCACTGAAGCTTTCTTT. Residues: CASSLVQGSGTEAFF.